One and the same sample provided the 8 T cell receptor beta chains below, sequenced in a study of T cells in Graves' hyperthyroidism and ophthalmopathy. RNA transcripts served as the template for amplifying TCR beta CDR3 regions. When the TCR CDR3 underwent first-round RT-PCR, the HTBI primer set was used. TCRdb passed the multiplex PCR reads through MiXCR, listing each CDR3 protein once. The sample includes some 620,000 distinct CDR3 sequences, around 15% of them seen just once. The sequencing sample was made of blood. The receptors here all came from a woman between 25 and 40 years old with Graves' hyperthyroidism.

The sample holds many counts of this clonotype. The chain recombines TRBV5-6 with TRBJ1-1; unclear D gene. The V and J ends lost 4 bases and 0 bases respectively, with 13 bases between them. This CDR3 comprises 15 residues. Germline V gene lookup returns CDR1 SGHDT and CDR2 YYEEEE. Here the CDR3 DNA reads TGTGCCAGCAGCGCCCCAGGAAACTTGAACACTGAAGCTTTCTTT. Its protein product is CASSAPGNLNTEAFF.

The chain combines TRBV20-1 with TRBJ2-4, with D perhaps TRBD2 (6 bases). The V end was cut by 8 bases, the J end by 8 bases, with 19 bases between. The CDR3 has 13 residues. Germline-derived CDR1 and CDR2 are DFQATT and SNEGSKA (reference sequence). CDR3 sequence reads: CSSNKGSGDIQYF. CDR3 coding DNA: TGCAGTTCGAACAAAGGGTCGGGGGACATTCAGTACTTC.

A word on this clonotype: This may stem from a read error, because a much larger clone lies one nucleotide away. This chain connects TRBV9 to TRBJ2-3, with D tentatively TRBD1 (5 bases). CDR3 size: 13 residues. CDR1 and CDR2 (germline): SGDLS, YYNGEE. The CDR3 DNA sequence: TGTGCCAACAGCGTAGGCGGACAAGATACGCAGTATTTT. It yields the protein CANSVGGQDTQYF.

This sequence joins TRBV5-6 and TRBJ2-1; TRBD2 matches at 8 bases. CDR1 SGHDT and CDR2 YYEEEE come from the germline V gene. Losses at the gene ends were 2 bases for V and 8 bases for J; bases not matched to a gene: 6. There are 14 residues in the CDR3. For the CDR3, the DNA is TGTGCCAGCAGCTTAGCGGGAGTTGCCCATGAGCAGTTCTTC. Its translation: CASSLAGVAHEQFF.

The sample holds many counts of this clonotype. The CDR3 protein is CASSPDLGTEAFF. In DNA, the CDR3 is TGTGCCAGCAGCCCCGACCTGGGCACTGAAGCTTTCTTT. This chain links TRBV6-1 with TRBJ1-1; D is undetermined. V was pared by 6 bases and J by 4 bases, with 12 bases between. The germline gives CDR1 MNHNS, CDR2 SASEGT. This CDR3 contains 13 residues.

The CDR3 spells CASWGYSNQPQHF. The CDR3 nucleotides read TGTGCCAGCTGGGGGTATAGCAATCAGCCCCAGCATTTT. The chain combines TRBV7-8 with TRBJ1-5; perhaps TRBD1 as D (5 bases). CDR3 length: 13 residues. V was trimmed by 8 bases and J by 0 bases, leaving 8 bases between them. The germline V gene has CDR1 SGHVS and CDR2 FQNEAQ.

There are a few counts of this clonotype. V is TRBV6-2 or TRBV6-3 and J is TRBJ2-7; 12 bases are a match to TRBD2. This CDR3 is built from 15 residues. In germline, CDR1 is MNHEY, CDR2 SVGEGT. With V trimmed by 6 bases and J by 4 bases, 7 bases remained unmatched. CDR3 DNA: TGTGCCAGCAGCCAGCCGACTAGCGGGAGTTACGAGCAGTACTTC. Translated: CASSQPTSGSYEQYF.

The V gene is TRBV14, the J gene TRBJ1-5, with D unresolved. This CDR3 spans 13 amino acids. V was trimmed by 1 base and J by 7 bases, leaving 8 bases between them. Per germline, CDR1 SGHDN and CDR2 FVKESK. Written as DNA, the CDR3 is TGTGCCAGCAGCCAAGGAAGAACGCAGCCCCAGCATTTT. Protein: CASSQGRTQPQHF.